A single TCR beta chain is shown here with its context. The data belong to a study of blood T cell repertoires in COVID-19. Across the study: PBMCs, B-cell-depleted T cells, or T cells provided the cDNA or gDNA that made up the material.

Germline loops: CDR1 MNHEY, CDR2 SVGEGT. The CDR3 consists of 17 residues. After removal of 5 bases from V and 0 bases from J, the junction contained 6 bases not matched to a gene. Per the original methods: For nucleated cells, counts were estimated from reference gene primer amplification. Produced via immunoSEQ multiplex PCR; TCRdb's table is partial and in-frame only. V and J calls and clone size are as listed in that table; D and trimming were resolved from the DNA. Counted here are a few hundred thousand clones, around 90% occurring once; the ten biggest clones make up 4.5% to 7%. Either two negative PCRs, clearance, or symptom resolution qualified Cohort 3 donors as recovered.

The source material was PBMCs or T cells enriched from blood (not recorded which). The clonotype comes from a woman aged 25 to 39 who had recovered from COVID-19. The V gene is TRBV6-2 or TRBV6-3, the J gene TRBJ2-6, with 8 nucleotides matching TRBD1. CDR3: CASSQTGDPSGANVLTF. The CDR3 DNA follows: TGTGCCAGCAGTCAGACAGGGGACCCCTCTGGGGCCAACGTCCTGACTTTC.